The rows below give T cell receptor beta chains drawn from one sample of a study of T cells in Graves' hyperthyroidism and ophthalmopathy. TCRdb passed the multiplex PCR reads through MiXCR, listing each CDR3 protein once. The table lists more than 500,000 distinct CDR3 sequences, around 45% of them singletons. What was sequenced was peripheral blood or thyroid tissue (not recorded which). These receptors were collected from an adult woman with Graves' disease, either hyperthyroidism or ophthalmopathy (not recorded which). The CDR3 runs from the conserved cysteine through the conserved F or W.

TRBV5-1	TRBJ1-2	CASSFSTGYGYTF
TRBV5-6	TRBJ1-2	CASTQGTGYGYTF
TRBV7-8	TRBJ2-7	CASSASGTEFYEQYF
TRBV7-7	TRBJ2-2	CASTPWAGPAGELFF
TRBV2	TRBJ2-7	CASSPMKTSGLYYEQYF
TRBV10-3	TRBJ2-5	CASSPWGEYQETQYF
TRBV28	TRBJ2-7	CASSSPGQESSYEQYF
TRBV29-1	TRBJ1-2	CSVDLGFGGYTF
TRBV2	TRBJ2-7	CACSARGGLAGYF
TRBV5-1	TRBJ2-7	CASSWGLAVDSYEQYF
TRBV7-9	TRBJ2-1	CASSLDGYWEQFF
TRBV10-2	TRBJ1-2	CASSDRTDYGYTF
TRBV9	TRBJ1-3	CASSVDPKASSGNTIYF
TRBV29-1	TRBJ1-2	CSVLTGAVGYTF
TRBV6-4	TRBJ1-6	CASSYYPTGDGQSPPHF
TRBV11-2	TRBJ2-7	CASSGDGYEQYF
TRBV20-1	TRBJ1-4	CSASLGPEKLFF
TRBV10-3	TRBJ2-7	CAIGGTGNSGPGDEQYF
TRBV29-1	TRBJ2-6	CSVEQGAGANVLTF
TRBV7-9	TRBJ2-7	CANSLRDSHYEQYF
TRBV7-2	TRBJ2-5	CASSSQRVTRETQYF
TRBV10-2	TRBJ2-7	CASSPDKTYEQYF
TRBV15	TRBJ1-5	CATSSLGYFRRNNQPQHF
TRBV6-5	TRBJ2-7	CASSYHTSGGGLGEQYF
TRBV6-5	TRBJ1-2	CASSYYAGLNYGYTF
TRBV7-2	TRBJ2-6	CASSPSATFAGANVLTF
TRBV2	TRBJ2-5	CASTAREETQYF
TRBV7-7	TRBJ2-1	CASSLADRGTEQFF
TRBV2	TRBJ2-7	CASGDVGSSSYEQYF
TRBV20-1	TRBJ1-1	CSAPGKGYTEAFF
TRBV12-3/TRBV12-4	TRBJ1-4	CASSLGSGVREKLFF
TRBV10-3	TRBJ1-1	CAISGQGRREAFF
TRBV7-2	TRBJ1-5	CASSPGTTRPNQPQHF
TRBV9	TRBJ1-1	CASSPLSGTEAFF
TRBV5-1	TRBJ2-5	CASSFHLDGQETQYF
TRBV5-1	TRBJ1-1	CASSPGQGADTEAFF
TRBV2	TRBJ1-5	CASTDWVYNQPQHF
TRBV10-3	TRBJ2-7	CAIGRTGLDEQYF
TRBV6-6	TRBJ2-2	CASSYQGQIENTGELVF
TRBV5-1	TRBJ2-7	CASSRGSLGEQYF
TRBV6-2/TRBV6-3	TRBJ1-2	CASSRQDRPYGYTF
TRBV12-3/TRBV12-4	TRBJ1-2	CASSLAYRDNGYTF
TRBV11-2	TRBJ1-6	CASSFQNSPLHF
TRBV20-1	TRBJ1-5	CSAGREGETQHF
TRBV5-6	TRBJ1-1	CASSFLSGMTEAFF
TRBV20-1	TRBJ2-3	CSARDPVGPTDTQYF
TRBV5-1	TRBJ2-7	CASRRTSGSSYEQYF